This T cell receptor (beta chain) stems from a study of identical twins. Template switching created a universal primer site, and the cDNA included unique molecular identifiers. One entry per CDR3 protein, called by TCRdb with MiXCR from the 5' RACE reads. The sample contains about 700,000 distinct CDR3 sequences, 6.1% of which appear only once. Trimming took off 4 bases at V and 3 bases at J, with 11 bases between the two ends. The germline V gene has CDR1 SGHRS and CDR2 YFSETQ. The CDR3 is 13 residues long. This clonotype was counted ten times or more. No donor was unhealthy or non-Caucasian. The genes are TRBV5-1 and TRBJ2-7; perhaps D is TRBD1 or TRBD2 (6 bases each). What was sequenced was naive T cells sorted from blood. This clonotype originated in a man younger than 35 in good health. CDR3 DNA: TGCGCCAGCAGCCCTAAGGGGGGCTACGAGCAGTACTTC. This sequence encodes CASSPKGGYEQYF.